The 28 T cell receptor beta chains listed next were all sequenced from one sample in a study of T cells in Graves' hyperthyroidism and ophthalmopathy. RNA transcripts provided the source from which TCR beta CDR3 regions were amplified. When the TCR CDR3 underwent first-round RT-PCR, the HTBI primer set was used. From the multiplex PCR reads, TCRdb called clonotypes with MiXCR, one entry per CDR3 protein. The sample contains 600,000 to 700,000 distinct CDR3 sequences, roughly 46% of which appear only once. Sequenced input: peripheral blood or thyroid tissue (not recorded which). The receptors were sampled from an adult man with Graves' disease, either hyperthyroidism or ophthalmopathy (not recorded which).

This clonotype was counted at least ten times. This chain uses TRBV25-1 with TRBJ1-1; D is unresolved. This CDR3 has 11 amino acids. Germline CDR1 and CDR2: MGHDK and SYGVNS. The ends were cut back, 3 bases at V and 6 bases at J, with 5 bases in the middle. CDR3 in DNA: TGTGCCAGCAGTGATTTCGCTGAAGCTTTCTTT. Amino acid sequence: CASSDFAEAFF.

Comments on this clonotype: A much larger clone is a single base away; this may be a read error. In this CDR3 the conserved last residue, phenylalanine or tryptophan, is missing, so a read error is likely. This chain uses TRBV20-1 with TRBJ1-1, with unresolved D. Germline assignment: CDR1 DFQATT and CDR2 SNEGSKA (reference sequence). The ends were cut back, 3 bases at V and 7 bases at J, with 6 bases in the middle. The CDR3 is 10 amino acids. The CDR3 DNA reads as TGCAGTGCTAGCTTCATTGAAGCTTTCCTT. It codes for CSASFIEAFL.

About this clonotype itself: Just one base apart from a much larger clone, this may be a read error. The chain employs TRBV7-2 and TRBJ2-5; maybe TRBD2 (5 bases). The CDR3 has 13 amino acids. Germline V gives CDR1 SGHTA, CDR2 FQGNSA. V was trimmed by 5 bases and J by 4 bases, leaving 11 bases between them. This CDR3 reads CASSQRAAETQYF. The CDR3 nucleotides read TGTGCCAGCAGCCAGAGGGCAGCAGAGACCCAGTACTTC. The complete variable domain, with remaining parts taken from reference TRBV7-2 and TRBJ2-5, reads GAGVSQSPSNKVTEKGKDVELRCDPISGHTALYWYRQSLGQGLEFLIYFQGNSAPDKSGLPSDRFSAERTGGSVSTLTIQRTQQEDSAVYLCASSQRAAETQYFGPGTRLLVL.

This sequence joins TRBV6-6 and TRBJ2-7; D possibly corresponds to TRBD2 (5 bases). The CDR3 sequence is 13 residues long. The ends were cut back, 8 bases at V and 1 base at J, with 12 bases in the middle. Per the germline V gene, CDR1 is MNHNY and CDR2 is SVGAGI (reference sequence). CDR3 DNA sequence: TGTGCCAGCCATTGGACTGATTCCTACGAGCAGTACTTC. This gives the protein CASHWTDSYEQYF.

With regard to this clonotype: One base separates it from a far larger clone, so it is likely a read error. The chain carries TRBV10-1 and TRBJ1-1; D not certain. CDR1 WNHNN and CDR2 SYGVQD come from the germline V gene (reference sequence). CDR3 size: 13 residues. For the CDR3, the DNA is TGCGCCAGCAGCTTGGCAGGCGTCACTAAAGCTTTCTTT. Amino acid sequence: CASSLAGVTKAFF.

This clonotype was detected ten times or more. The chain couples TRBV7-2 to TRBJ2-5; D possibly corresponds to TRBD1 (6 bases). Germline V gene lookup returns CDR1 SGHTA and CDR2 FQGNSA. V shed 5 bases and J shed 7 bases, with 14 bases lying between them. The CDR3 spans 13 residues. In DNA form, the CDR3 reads TGTGCCAGCAGCCCAACAGCCAGGGGGACCCAGTACTTC. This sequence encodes CASSPTARGTQYF.

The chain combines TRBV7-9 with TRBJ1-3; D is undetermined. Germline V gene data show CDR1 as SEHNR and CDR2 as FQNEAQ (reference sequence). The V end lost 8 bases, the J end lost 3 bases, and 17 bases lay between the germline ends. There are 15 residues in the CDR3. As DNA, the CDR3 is TGTGCCAGCTCACCCACCGGGAGCGGTGGAAACACCATATATTTT. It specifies CASSPTGSGGNTIYF.

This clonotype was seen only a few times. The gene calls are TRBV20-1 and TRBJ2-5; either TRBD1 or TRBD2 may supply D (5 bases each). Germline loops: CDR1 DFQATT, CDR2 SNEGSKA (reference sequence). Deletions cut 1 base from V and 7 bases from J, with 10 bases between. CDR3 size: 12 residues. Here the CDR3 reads CSARVGVGTQYF. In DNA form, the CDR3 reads TGCAGTGCTAGAGTGGGGGTTGGGACCCAGTACTTC.

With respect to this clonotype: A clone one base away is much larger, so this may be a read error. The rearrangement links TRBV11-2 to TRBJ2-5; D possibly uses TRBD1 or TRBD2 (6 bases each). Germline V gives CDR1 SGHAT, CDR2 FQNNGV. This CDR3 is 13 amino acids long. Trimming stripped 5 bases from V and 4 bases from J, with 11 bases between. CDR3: CASSAQGGETQYF. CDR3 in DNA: TGTGCCAGCAGCGCACAGGGAGGAGAGACCCAGTACTTC.

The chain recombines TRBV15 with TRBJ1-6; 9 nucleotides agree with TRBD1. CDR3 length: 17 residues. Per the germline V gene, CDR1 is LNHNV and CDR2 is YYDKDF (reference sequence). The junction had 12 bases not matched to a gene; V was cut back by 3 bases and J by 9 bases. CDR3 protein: CATSSRRLGQGGSPLHF. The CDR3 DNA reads TGTGCCACCAGCAGTAGAAGACTGGGACAGGGAGGTTCACCCCTCCACTTT.

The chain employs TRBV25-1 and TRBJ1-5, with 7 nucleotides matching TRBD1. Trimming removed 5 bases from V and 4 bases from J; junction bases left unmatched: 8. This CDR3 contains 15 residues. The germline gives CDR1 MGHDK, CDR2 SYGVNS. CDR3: CASSIGTVGNQPQHF. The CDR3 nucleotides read TGTGCCAGCAGTATCGGGACAGTAGGTAATCAGCCCCAGCATTTT.

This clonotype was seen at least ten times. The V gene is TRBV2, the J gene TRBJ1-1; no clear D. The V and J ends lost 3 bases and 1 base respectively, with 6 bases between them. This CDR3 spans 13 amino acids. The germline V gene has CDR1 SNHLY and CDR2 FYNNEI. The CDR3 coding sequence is TGTGCCAGCAGTGATTGGACGAACACTGAAGCTTTCTTT. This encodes CASSDWTNTEAFF.

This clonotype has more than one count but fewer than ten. Written as DNA, the CDR3 is TGCGCCAGCAGCTTGGTTGGCAGGGAGGACGAGACCCAGTACTTC. It is translated as CASSLVGREDETQYF. The chain couples TRBV5-1 to TRBJ2-5; maybe TRBD2 (6 bases). CDR3 length: 15 amino acids. Trimming removed 0 bases at V and 5 bases at J, with 14 bases between. In germline, CDR1 is SGHRS, CDR2 YFSETQ.

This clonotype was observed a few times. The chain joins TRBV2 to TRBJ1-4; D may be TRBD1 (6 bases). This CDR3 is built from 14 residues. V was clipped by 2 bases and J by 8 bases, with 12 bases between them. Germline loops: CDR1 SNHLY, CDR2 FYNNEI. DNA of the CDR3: TGTGCCAGCAGTGAACCCCCGCAGGGGGAAAAACTGTTTTTT. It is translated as CASSEPPQGEKLFF.

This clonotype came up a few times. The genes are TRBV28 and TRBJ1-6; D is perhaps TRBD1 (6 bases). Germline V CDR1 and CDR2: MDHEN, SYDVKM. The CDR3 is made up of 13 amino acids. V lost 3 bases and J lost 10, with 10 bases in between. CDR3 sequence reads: CASSFRGRSPLHF. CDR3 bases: TGTGCCAGCAGTTTCAGGGGAAGATCACCCCTCCACTTT. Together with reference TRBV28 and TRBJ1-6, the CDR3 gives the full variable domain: DVKVTQSSRYLVKRTGEKVFLECVQDMDHENMFWYRQDPGLGLRLIYFSYDVKMKEKGDIPEGYSVSREKKERFSLILESASTNQTSMYLCASSFRGRSPLHFGNGTRLTVT.

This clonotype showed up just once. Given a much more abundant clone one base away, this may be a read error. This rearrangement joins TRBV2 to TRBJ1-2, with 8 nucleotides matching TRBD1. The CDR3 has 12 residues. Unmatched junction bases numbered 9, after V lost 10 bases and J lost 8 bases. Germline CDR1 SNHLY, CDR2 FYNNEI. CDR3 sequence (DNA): TGTGCCATCGATGACAGGGGCGAGGGCTACACCTTC. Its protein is CAIDDRGEGYTF.

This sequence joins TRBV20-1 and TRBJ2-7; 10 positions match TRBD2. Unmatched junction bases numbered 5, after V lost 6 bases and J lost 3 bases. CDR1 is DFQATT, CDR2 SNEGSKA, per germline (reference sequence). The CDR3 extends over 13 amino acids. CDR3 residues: CSAQREGRYEQYF. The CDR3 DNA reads TGCAGTGCCCAGCGGGAGGGCCGCTACGAGCAGTACTTC.

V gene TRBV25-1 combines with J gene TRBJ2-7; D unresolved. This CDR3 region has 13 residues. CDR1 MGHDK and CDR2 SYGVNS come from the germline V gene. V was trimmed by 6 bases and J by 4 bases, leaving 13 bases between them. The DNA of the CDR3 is TGTGCCAGCAGCGCCATGTCTTCGTACGAGCAGTACTTC. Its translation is CASSAMSSYEQYF.

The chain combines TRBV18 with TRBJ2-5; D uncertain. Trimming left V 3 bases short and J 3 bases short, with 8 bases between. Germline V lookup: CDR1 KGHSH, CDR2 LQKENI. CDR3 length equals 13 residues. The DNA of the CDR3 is TGTGCCAGCTCACCTCGAGCGAAAGAGACCCAGTACTTC. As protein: CASSPRAKETQYF.

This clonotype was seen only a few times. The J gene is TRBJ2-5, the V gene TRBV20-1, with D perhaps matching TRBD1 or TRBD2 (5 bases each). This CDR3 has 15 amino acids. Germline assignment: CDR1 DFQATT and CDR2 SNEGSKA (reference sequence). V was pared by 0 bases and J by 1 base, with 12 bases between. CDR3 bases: TGCAGTGCTAGAGATCCTCGGGGCAGCCAAGAGACCCAGTACTTC. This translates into CSARDPRGSQETQYF.

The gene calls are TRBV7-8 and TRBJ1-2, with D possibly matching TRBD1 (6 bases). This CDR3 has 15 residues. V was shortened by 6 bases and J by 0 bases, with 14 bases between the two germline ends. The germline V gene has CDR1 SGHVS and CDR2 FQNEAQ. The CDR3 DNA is TGTGCCAGCAGGACTGGGGGCATAGCTAACTATGGCTACACCTTC. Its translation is CASRTGGIANYGYTF.

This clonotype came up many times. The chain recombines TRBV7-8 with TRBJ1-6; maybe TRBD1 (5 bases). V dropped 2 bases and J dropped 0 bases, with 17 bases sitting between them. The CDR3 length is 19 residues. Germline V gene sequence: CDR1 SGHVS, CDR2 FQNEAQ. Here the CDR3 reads CASSLTRQLRSSYNSPLHF. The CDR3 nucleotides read TGTGCCAGCAGCTTAACGCGACAGTTGCGGAGCTCCTATAATTCACCCCTCCACTTT.

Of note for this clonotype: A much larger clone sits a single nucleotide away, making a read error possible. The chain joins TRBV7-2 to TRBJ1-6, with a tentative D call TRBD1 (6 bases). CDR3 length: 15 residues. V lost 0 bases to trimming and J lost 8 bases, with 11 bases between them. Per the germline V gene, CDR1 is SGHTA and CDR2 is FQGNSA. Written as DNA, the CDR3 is TGTGCCAGCAGCTTAGCGGGGGGCACTGATTCACCCCTCCACTTT. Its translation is CASSLAGGTDSPLHF.

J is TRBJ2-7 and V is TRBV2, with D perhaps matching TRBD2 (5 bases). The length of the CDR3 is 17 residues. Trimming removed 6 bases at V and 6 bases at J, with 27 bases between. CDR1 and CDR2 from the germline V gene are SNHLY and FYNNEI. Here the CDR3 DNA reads TGTGCCAGCAGCCCGAGCTCCGACCGGCAGTGGCGGGTCGAGCAGTACTTC. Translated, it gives CASSPSSDRQWRVEQYF.

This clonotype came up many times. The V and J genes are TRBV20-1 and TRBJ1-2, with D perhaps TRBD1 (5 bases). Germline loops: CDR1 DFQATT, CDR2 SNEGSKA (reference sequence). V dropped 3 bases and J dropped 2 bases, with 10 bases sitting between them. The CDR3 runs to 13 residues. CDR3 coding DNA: TGCAGTGCTAGTAAGACAGTCAACTATGGCTACACCTTC. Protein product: CSASKTVNYGYTF.

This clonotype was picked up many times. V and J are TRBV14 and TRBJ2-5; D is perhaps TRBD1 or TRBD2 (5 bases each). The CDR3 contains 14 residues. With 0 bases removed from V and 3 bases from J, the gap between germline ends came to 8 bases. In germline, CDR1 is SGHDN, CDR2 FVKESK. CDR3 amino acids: CASSQDGTEETQYF. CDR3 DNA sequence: TGTGCCAGCAGCCAAGATGGGACGGAAGAGACCCAGTACTTC.

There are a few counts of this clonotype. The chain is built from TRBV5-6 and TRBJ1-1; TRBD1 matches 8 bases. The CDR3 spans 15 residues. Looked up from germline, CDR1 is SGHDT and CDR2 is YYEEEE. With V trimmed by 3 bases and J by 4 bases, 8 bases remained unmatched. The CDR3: CASSSPGGPGTEAFF. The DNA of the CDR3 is TGTGCCAGCAGCTCCCCAGGGGGCCCGGGCACTGAAGCTTTCTTT.

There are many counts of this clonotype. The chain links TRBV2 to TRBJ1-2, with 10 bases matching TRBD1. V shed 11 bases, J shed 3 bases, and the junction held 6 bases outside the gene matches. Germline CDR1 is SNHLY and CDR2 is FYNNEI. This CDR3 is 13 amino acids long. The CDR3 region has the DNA TGTGCCGCACTGACAGGGGGCGACTATGGCTACACCTTC. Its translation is CAALTGGDYGYTF.